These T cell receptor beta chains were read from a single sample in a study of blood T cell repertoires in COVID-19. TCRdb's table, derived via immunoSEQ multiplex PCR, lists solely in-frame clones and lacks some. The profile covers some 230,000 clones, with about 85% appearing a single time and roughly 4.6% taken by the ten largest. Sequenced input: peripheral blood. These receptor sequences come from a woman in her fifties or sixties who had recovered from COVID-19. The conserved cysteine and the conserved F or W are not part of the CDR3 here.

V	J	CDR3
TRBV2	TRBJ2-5	ATNEGGETQY
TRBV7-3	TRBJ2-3	ASSYAGGQGDTQY
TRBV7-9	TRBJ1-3	ASSLAPHSGNTIY
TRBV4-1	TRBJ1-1	ASSQESTGTLTPGKTEAF
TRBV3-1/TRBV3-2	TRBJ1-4	ASSPGGASEKLF
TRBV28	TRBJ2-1	ASSLWTSGREGNEQF
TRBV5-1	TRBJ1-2	ASSLVSGPHDYGYT
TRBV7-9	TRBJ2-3	ASSSGVGQSADTQY
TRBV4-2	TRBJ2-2	ASSQSGQNTGELF
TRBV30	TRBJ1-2	AWSVQVANYGYT
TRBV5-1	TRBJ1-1	ASSLVPSNTEAF
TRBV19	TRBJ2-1	ASSIVLAGGRYNEQF
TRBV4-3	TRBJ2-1	ASSQDREYEQF
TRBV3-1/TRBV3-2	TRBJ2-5	ASSLGQAGTQY
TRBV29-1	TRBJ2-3	SVYFSTDTQY
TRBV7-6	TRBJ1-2	ASSGTGTGMDYGYT
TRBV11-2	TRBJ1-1	ASSLNGIYTEAF
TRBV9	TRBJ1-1	ASSVTGLNTEAF
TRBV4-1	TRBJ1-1	ASSQDLGGRDTEAF
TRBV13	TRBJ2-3	ASTQGIGEDTQY
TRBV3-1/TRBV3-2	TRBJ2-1	ASSPDRQGGPGNEQF
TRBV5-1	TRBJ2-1	ASSWAGGQNNEQF
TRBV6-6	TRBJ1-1	ASSSPGQGEKTEAF
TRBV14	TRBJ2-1	ASQAGGPSSYNEQF
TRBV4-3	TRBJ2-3	ASSLRSPVDTQY
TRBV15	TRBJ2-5	ATSRGGSWETQY
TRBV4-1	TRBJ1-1	ASSQIPGQLNTEAF
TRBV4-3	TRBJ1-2	ASSQGRTPYNYGYT
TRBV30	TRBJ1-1	AWSGTTNPEAF
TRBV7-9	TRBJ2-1	ATKGGTLSYNEQF
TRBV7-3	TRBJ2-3	ASSASGADTQY
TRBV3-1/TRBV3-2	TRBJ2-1	ASSGTSEGEQF
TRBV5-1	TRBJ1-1	ASSMGGTGTMNTEAF
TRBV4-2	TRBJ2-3	ASSQAGTSGGTDTQY
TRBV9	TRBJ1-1	ASSVDGAFTEAF
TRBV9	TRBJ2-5	ASSVGGSGGAGETQY
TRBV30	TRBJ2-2	AWRRGLETGELF
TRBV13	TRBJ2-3	ASSLRASGGTRITDTQY
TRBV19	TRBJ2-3	ASSMTGGSGTDTQY
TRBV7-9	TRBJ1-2	ASSPTGSGESNYGYT
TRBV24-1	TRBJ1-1	ATSDAPRVANTEAF
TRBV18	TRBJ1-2	ASSPRRGWESGYT
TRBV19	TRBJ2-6	ASAGDRPLSGANVLT
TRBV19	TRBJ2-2	ASSTGTGWNTGELF
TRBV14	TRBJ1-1	ASSHQYTEAF
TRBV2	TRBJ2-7	ASSESGTGSYEQY
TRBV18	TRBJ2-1	ASSPQRRKVHEQF